Sequencing of this T cell receptor beta chain was carried out in a study of cytomegalovirus exposure and HLA in healthy donors. General study findings and limits: In vitro checks showed that a few CMV-associated chains really do target CMV antigens.

Worth noting for this clone: Its antigen is not known.

Separation from the roughly 690-subject first cohort characterized the roughly 110-subject validation cohort, to which the donors belonged. Germline assignment: CDR1 SNHLY and CDR2 FYNNEI. The CDR3 is 13 amino acids. J gave up 8 bases and V 5 bases, and 8 bases lay outside the gene matches. The data were produced by immunoSEQ multiplex PCR, yet TCRdb's version contains in-frame clones alone and is incomplete. In the table there are some 200,000 clones, 65% to 85% of which are singletons. This sequence originates from a woman between 18 and 29 years old in good health and CMV-seropositive. The source material was PBMCs. The chain recombines TRBV2 with TRBJ1-2; 7 bases fit TRBD1. The CDR3 here is CASSLQGFQGYTF. DNA of the CDR3: TGTGCCAGCAGTTTACAGGGGTTTCAAGGCTACACCTTC. The variable domain in full, completed from reference TRBV2 and TRBJ1-2, reads EPEVTQTPSHQVTQMGQEVILRCVPISNHLYFYWYRQILGQKVEFLVSFYNNEISEKSEIFDDQFSVERPDGSNFTLKIRSTKLEDSAMYFCASSLQGFQGYTFGSGTRLTVV.